This T cell receptor beta chain was obtained from a study of T-cell memory formation after mild COVID-19. At the level of the study: Largely, the TCR clusters proved donor specific. Whole-study results and caveats: Some clones that responded were present in memory (sampled pre-infection), which suggests cross-reactive memory joined.

The table lists this clonotype with many counts. Its antigen is currently unknown. TCRdb processed the 5' RACE reads anew with MiXCR; each CDR3 protein has one entry. The table has around 440,000 distinct CDR3 sequences, over 15% seen once. J was trimmed by 4 bases and V by 2 bases; bases with no gene match: 10. The germline CDR1 and CDR2 sequences are MNHEY and SVGAGI. The CDR3 is 17 amino acids. This TCR derives from an adult woman who had mild COVID-19 (a few samples of this study predate the infection). Cell type and time point are not known. The specimen sequenced was PBMCs or a T cell subset sorted from them (not recorded which). V usage is TRBV6-5 and J usage is TRBJ2-2, with 7 bases that match TRBD2. CDR3 coding DNA: TGTGCCAGCAGTTACCTTCTGGCGGGGGATCCCACCGGGGAGCTGTTTTTT. As protein: CASSYLLAGDPTGELFF.